Listed below are T cell receptor beta chains from one sample, sequenced in a study of control samples from healthy donors and cancer patients. Sequenced by immunoSEQ multiplex PCR; TCRdb stores in-frame clones only, minus some. The table has roughly 170,000 clones, around 93% seen once. Sequencing was done on a sample of blood. The receptors shown here come from a woman in her sixties in good health. CDR3s include the opening cysteine and the closing phenylalanine or tryptophan. D genes are given only for firm matches. The size field is filled for only some rows; it gives once, few, many or a size class.

V gene	J gene	clone size	D gene	CDR3 protein	CDR3 DNA
TRBV27	TRBJ1-5	-	-	CASSLPGTNQPQHF	TGTGCCAGCAGTTTACCCGGGACCAATCAGCCCCAGCATTTT
TRBV5-1	TRBJ2-3	-	-	CASSLSGTDTQYF	TGCGCCAGCAGCTTGTCTGGCACAGATACGCAGTATTTT
TRBV2	TRBJ1-1	-	-	CASSETRGGPNTEAFF	TGTGCCAGCAGTGAAACTCGTGGGGGTCCGAACACTGAAGCTTTCTTT
TRBV7-6	TRBJ2-2	-	-	CASSSRRTLPGELFF	TGTGCCAGCAGCTCGAGGAGAACGTTACCCGGGGAGCTGTTTTTT
TRBV20-1	TRBJ1-5	-	TRBD1	CSATDREQPQHF	TGCAGTGCTACTGACAGGGAGCAGCCCCAGCATTTT
TRBV7-7	TRBJ1-4	-	-	CASSLDPLSTNEKLFF	TGTGCTAGCAGCTTAGACCCCCTTTCAACTAATGAAAAACTGTTTTTT
TRBV19	TRBJ2-7	-	-	CASSIVGSSYEQYF	TGTGCCAGTAGTATAGTCGGCTCCTCCTACGAGCAGTACTTC
TRBV6-6	TRBJ1-1	-	-	CASRNRQGRTEAFF	TGTGCCAGCAGAAACCGGCAGGGGAGAACTGAAGCTTTCTTT
TRBV5-1	TRBJ1-6	-	-	CASSWGTEPYSPLHF	TGCGCCAGCAGCTGGGGGACCGAACCGTATTCACCCCTCCACTTT
TRBV20-1	TRBJ1-5	-	-	CSASGIFPDNQPQHF	TGCAGTGCTAGTGGGATCTTCCCGGACAATCAGCCCCAGCATTTT
TRBV7-9	TRBJ1-1	once	-	CASNRNPRVRDTEAFF	TGTGCCAGCAATAGAAACCCCCGGGTTAGGGACACTGAAGCTTTCTTT
TRBV3-1/TRBV3-2	TRBJ1-3	-	TRBD1	CASSQGTGTRLGNTIYF	TGTGCCAGCAGCCAAGGGACAGGGACCCGACTTGGAAACACCATATATTTT
TRBV7-9	TRBJ2-1	-	-	CASSVVGPNEQFF	TGTGCCAGCAGCGTAGTCGGGCCCAATGAGCAGTTCTTC
TRBV7-2	TRBJ2-1	-	TRBD2	CASSPQPGLAGIHNEQFF	TGTGCCAGCAGCCCGCAACCGGGACTAGCGGGGATTCACAATGAGCAGTTCTTC
TRBV4-3	TRBJ2-3	-	-	CASSQGGGEDTQYF	TGCGCCAGCAGCCAAGGAGGGGGGGAAGATACGCAGTATTTT
TRBV7-2	TRBJ1-2	-	TRBD1	CASSLSATGINYGYTF	TGTGCCAGCAGCTTATCGGCGACAGGGATAAACTATGGCTACACCTTC
TRBV5-1	TRBJ1-2	-	TRBD1	CASSLGGTGRQYGYTF	TGCGCCAGCAGCTTGGGAGGGACAGGAAGGCAATATGGCTACACCTTC
TRBV11-2	TRBJ2-7	-	-	CASSLGTFPVEQYF	TGTGCCAGCAGCTTAGGGACATTCCCAGTCGAGCAGTACTTC
TRBV12-3/TRBV12-4	TRBJ2-5	-	-	CASSPDEETQYF	TGTGCCAGCAGCCCCGACGAAGAGACCCAGTACTTC
TRBV3-1/TRBV3-2	TRBJ1-2	-	-	CASSQSQGGYGYTF	TGTGCCAGCAGCCAAAGCCAGGGTGGATATGGCTACACCTTC
TRBV29-1	TRBJ1-1	-	TRBD1	CSVAGGGRNTEAFF	TGCAGCGTTGCGGGAGGGGGCAGGAACACTGAAGCTTTCTTT
TRBV19	TRBJ1-5	-	TRBD1	CASSPTGGNQPQHF	TGTGCCAGTAGCCCTACAGGGGGCAATCAGCCCCAGCATTTT
TRBV9	TRBJ2-3	-	TRBD2	CASSARAGTTDTQYF	TGTGCCAGCAGCGCCCGAGCGGGGACCACAGATACGCAGTATTTT
TRBV6-5	TRBJ1-3	-	-	CASSSLPSPGNTIYF	TGTGCCAGCAGCTCCCTACCTAGTCCCGGAAACACCATATATTTT
TRBV6-2/TRBV6-3	TRBJ1-4	-	TRBD1	CASSYATSGTGNEKLFF	TGTGCCAGCAGTTACGCTACGTCCGGGACAGGGAATGAAAAACTGTTTTTT
TRBV4-1	TRBJ2-7	-	TRBD1	CASSQPTGSYEQYF	TGCGCCAGCAGCCAACCGACAGGGAGCTACGAGCAGTACTTC
TRBV27	TRBJ1-1	-	-	CASRPDWVNTEAFF	TGTGCCAGCAGGCCCGATTGGGTAAACACTGAAGCTTTCTTT
TRBV6-1	TRBJ2-7	-	-	CASSEEGGTGLTYEQYF	TGTGCCAGCAGTGAAGAAGGTGGTACAGGGCTGACCTACGAGCAGTACTTC
TRBV19	TRBJ1-1	once	-	CASNEVGGRAFF	TGTGCCAGTAACGAGGTGGGGGGGCGAGCTTTCTTT
TRBV11-2	TRBJ2-4	-	-	CASSFNPQGDIQYF	TGTGCCAGCAGCTTCAACCCGCAGGGAGACATTCAGTACTTC
TRBV2	TRBJ1-1	once	-	CASGLYLNTEAFF	TGTGCCAGCGGCCTTTACTTGAACACTGAAGCTTTCTTT
TRBV19	TRBJ2-4	-	TRBD1	CASSRQGAKNIQYF	TGTGCCAGTAGTAGACAGGGGGCCAAAAACATTCAGTACTTC
TRBV18	TRBJ2-4	-	TRBD2	CASSPGEGTKNIQYF	TGTGCCAGCTCACCGGGGGAGGGCACTAAAAACATTCAGTACTTC
TRBV9	TRBJ2-1	-	-	CASSSQGLSYNEQFF	TGTGCCAGCAGTTCACAAGGGTTATCCTACAATGAGCAGTTCTTC
TRBV7-2	TRBJ2-7	-	-	CASSGGGAPYEQYF	TGTGCCAGCAGCGGAGGGGGTGCCCCCTACGAGCAGTACTTC
TRBV7-2	TRBJ1-3	few	-	CASSLTGYGNTIYF	TGTGCCAGCAGCCTCACAGGGTATGGAAACACCATATATTTT
TRBV10-3	TRBJ2-2	-	-	CAISEFGTGELFF	TGTGCCATCAGTGAGTTTGGCACCGGGGAGCTGTTTTTT
TRBV18	TRBJ1-1	-	-	CASSPEGRAEAFF	TGTGCCAGCTCACCAGAGGGCAGGGCTGAAGCTTTCTTT
TRBV14	TRBJ2-5	once	-	CASSQDRGTVNF	TGTGCCAGCAGCCAAGATCGAGGGACGGTAAACTTC
TRBV5-3	TRBJ2-5	-	TRBD2	CARSFPRRGGGHNVETQYF	TGTGCCAGAAGCTTTCCGCGACGAGGCGGGGGGCATAATGTGGAGACCCAGTACTTC
TRBV10-3	TRBJ2-5	-	TRBD2	CAIRSGGNQETQYF	TGTGCCATCAGGAGCGGGGGGAACCAAGAGACCCAGTACTTC
TRBV6-5	TRBJ1-1	-	-	CASRRDTAEAFF	TGTGCCAGCAGAAGGGATACCGCTGAAGCTTTCTTT
TRBV6-2/TRBV6-3	TRBJ1-1	-	-	CASSYGWNSNTEAFF	TGTGCCAGCAGTTACGGTTGGAATAGTAACACTGAAGCTTTCTTT
TRBV27	TRBJ1-5	-	-	CASTPRWASNQPQHF	TGTGCCAGCACCCCACGATGGGCGAGCAATCAGCCCCAGCATTTT
TRBV12-3/TRBV12-4	TRBJ2-3	-	-	CASSLGGMGQYF	TGTGCCAGCAGTCTAGGGGGGATGGGGCAGTATTTT
TRBV19	TRBJ1-2	-	-	CASKDPSHSRYGYTF	TGTGCCAGTAAAGATCCGAGTCACTCTAGGTATGGCTACACCTTC
TRBV7-2	TRBJ2-1	-	TRBD1	CASSLKGTGTYNEQFF	TGTGCCAGCAGCTTAAAGGGGACAGGAACCTACAATGAGCAGTTCTTC
TRBV7-2	TRBJ1-5	-	-	CASSWVPNSNQPQHF	TGTGCCAGCAGCTGGGTGCCCAATAGCAATCAGCCCCAGCATTTT